The rows below give T cell receptor beta chains drawn from one sample of a study of shared clonotypes between healthy human individuals. Assay: immunoSEQ multiplex PCR; the TCRdb copy retains only in-frame clones and omits some. The sample gives more than 2 million clones, about 95% of which show up once; around 1.1% is in the top ten. Sequencing used naive CD8+ T cells sorted from blood. Receptor source: a man between 18 and 29 years old in good health. The conserved cysteine and the conserved F or W are not part of the CDR3 here. Some rows have no size entry. The others give once, few or many, or a class for an expanded clone.

size	V	J	CDR3
.	TRBV5-1	TRBJ2-7	ASSFGLAYEQY
.	TRBV9	TRBJ2-4	ASGTGGDIQY
.	TRBV4-1	TRBJ2-7	ASSQKVGQETYEQY
.	TRBV11-2	TRBJ2-7	ASSLEMASGYEQY
.	TRBV18	TRBJ2-7	ASSPQASVAYEQY
.	TRBV7-9	TRBJ2-2	ASSSGQTNTGELF
.	TRBV6-4	TRBJ2-3	ASSTGTASTDTQY
.	TRBV28	TRBJ1-5	ASISGLDRLRQPQH
.	TRBV28	TRBJ1-5	AIQGHNQPQH
.	TRBV27	TRBJ2-7	ASSLSATLTSYEQY
.	TRBV11-2	TRBJ2-2	ASSFKAGAGELF
.	TRBV7-8	TRBJ1-5	ASSPGGEYQPQH
.	TRBV4-3	TRBJ2-1	ASSQATSGSLVNEQF
once	TRBV9	TRBJ2-3	ASSVAGPSTDTQY
.	TRBV27	TRBJ2-1	ASSSREANNEQF
once	TRBV27	TRBJ2-4	ASTSAVAKNIQY
.	TRBV25-1	TRBJ1-1	ASSTVEGRHTEAF
.	TRBV27	TRBJ2-3	ASSLSGGWDTQY
.	TRBV5-4	TRBJ2-6	ASSLESGLAGANVLT
.	TRBV30	TRBJ1-2	AWSVQGLGYT
.	TRBV29-1	TRBJ2-2	SVESGLGTGELF
.	TRBV13	TRBJ2-2	ASSPEGTGNTGELF
.	TRBV6-5	TRBJ1-5	ASRPGAGQPQH
.	TRBV2	TRBJ2-7	ASSPDRGLYEQY
.	TRBV7-9	TRBJ1-2	ASSSPGQYNYGYT
.	TRBV28	TRBJ1-1	ASSTIRQGPEAF
.	TRBV9	TRBJ2-7	ASSLGTGGHEQY
.	TRBV18	TRBJ2-2	ASSLSIAGDTGELF
once	TRBV30	TRBJ1-5	AWSPTSNQPQH
.	TRBV5-6	TRBJ1-2	ASSLGQGDYGYT
.	TRBV5-8	TRBJ2-1	ASSLAVTEQF
.	TRBV9	TRBJ2-2	ASSVAVGRGTGELF
.	TRBV6-1	TRBJ1-1	ASPGGETEAF
.	TRBV4-1	TRBJ2-1	ASSQVSGQGAAYNEQF
.	TRBV4-1	TRBJ2-7	ASSRTSLGYEQY
few	TRBV5-6	TRBJ2-7	ASSSGGLYEQY
.	TRBV27	TRBJ1-1	ASSLYGGSREYLNTEAF
.	TRBV6-5	TRBJ2-1	ASSYIAGHNEQF
.	TRBV6-1	TRBJ1-1	ASSGGLYRVETEAF
.	TRBV27	TRBJ2-7	ASSLSRSLSYEQY
.	TRBV28	TRBJ1-1	ASSLPEGTEAF
.	TRBV9	TRBJ2-1	ASTSSGSPYNEQF
.	TRBV2	TRBJ2-7	ATSTMVAVYEQY
few	TRBV27	TRBJ2-7	ASSSSPYEQY
.	TRBV7-9	TRBJ1-5	ASGGADNQPQH
.	TRBV13	TRBJ2-3	ASNRPAGGTDTQY
.	TRBV7-9	TRBJ1-1	ASSLASLGHTEAF
.	TRBV7-2	TRBJ2-7	ASSLAPWTSGAYEQY
few	TRBV5-1	TRBJ2-7	ASSLGGEQY
.	TRBV6-1	TRBJ1-1	ASSEDWENRANTEAF
.	TRBV5-1	TRBJ1-2	ASSWETGGGYT
.	TRBV27	TRBJ1-2	ASSLGGAHGYT
.	TRBV7-2	TRBJ1-5	ASSQVIGTGVLNQPQH
.	TRBV18	TRBJ2-5	ASSPGTSGGEETQY
few	TRBV9	TRBJ1-5	ASSNPNQPQH